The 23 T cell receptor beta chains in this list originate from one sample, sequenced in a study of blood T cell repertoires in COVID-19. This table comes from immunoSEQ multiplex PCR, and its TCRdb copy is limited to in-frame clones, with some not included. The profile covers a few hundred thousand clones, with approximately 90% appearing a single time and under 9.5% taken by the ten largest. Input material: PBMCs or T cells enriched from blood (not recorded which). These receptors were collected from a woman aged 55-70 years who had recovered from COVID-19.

CDR3 nucleotide sequence: TGTGCCAGCAGTAACAGGGGTGGTTACGAGCAGTACTTC. Its protein is CASSNRGGYEQYF. The V gene is TRBV6-5, the J gene TRBJ2-7; the match to TRBD1 covers 7 bases. V dropped 5 bases and J dropped 4; count of bases not matched to a gene: 5. Germline V gene data show CDR1 as MNHEY and CDR2 as SVGAGI. The CDR3 extends over 13 amino acids.

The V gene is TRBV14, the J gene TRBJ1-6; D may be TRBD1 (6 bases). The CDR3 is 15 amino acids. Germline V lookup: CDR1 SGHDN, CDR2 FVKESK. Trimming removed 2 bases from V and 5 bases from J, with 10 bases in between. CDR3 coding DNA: TGTGCCAGCAGCCAATGGACAGATAATAATTCACCCCTCCACTTT. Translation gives CASSQWTDNNSPLHF.

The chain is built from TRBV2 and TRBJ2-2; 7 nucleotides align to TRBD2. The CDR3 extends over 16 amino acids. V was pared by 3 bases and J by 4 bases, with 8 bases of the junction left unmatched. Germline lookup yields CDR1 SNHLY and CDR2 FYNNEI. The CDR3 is CASSDQRGWGTGELFF. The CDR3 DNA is TGTGCCAGCAGTGATCAGCGGGGCTGGGGCACCGGGGAGCTGTTTTTT.

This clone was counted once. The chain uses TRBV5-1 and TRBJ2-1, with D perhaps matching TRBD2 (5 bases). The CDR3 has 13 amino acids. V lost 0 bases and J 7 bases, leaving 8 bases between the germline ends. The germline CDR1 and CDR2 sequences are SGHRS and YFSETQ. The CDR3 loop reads CASSLDIANEQFF. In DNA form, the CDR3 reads TGCGCCAGCAGCTTGGACATAGCGAATGAGCAGTTCTTC.

Here the CDR3 reads CASSATTGHYGYTF. CDR3 DNA sequence: TGTGCCAGCAGTGCCACGACAGGACACTATGGCTACACCTTC. V gene TRBV6-4 combines with J gene TRBJ1-2, with D possibly being TRBD1 (6 bases). The V end lost 4 bases, the J end lost 3 bases, and 12 bases lay between the germline ends. Germline loops: CDR1 MRHNA, CDR2 SNTAGT. The CDR3 runs to 14 residues.

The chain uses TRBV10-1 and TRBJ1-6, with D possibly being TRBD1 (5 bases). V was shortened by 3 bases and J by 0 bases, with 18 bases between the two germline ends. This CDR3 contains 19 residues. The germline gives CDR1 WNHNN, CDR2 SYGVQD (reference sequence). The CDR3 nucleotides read TGCGCCAGCAGTGAATTCGACAGATTCGCCGTCTCCTATAATTCACCCCTCCACTTT. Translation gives CASSEFDRFAVSYNSPLHF.

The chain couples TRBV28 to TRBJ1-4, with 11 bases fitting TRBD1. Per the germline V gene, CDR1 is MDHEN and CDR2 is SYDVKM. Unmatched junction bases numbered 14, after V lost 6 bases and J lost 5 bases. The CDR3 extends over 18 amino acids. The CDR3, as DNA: TGTGCCAGCAGCTCCTTCGGGACAGGGGGGTTCGAGAATGAAAAACTGTTTTTT. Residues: CASSSFGTGGFENEKLFF.

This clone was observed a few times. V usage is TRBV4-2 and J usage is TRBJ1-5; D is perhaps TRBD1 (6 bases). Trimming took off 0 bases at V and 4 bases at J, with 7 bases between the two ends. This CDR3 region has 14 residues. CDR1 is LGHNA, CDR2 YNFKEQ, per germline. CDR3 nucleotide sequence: TGTGCCAGCAGCCAAGAGGGGGCTAATCAGCCCCAGCATTTT. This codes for CASSQEGANQPQHF.

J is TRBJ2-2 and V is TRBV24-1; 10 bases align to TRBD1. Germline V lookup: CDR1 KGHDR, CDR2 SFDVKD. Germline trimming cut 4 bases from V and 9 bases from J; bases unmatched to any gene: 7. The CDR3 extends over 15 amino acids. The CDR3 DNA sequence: TGTGCCACCAGTGACCGACAGGGGGCTGTAAGGGAGCTGTTTTTT. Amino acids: CATSDRQGAVRELFF.

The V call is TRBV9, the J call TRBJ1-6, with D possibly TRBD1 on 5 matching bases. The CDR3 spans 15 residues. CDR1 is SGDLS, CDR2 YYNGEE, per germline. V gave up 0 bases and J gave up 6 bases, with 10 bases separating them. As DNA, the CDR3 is TGTGCCAGCAGCGTAGCGACAGCAGTTAATTCACCCCTCCACTTT. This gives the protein CASSVATAVNSPLHF.

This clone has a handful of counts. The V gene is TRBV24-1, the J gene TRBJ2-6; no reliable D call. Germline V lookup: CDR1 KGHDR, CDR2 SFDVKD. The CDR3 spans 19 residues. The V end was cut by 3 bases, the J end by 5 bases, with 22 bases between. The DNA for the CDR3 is TGTGCCACCAGTGATGCCGCCGGGTCCACCCCTTCAAGGGCCAACGTCCTGACTTTC. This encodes CATSDAAGSTPSRANVLTF.

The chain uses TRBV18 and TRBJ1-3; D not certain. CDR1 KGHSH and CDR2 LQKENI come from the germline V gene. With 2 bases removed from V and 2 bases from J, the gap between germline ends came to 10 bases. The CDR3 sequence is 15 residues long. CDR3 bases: TGTGCCAGCTCACCATCCGTTGGCACTGGAAACACCATATATTTT. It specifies CASSPSVGTGNTIYF.

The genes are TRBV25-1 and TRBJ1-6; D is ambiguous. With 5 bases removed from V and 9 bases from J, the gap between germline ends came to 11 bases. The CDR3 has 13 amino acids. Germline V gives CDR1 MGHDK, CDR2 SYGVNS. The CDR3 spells CASSPGRVSPLHF. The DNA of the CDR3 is TGTGCCAGCAGTCCCGGGAGGGTTTCACCCCTCCACTTT.

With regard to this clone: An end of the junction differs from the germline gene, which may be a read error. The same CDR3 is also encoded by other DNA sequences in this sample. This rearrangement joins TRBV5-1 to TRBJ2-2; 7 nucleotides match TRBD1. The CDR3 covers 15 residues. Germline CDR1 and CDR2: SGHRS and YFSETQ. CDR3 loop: CASSLGQTITGELFF. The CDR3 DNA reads TGCGCCAGCAGTTTGGGACAGACAATAACCGGGGAGCTGTTTTTT.

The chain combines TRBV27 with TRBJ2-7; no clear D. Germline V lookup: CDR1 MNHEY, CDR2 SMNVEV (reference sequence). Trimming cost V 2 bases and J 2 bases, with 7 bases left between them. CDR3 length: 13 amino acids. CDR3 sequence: CASSLPGAYEQYF. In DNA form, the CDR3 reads TGTGCCAGCAGTTTACCAGGCGCCTACGAGCAGTACTTC.

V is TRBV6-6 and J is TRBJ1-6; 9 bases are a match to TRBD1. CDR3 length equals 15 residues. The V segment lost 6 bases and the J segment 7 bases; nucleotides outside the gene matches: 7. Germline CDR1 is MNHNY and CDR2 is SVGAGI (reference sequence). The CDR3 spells CASSLGQGMNSPLHF. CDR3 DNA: TGTGCCAGCAGCCTAGGACAGGGGATGAATTCACCCCTCCACTTT.

In DNA, the CDR3 is TGTGCCAGCAGCCAGATCGGGGGACAGTACGAGCAGTACTTC. Translating it yields CASSQIGGQYEQYF. This chain joins TRBV4-2 and TRBJ2-7; D is perhaps TRBD1 (7 bases). The CDR3 spans 14 residues. Germline V gives CDR1 LGHNA, CDR2 YNFKEQ. V lost 3 bases to trimming and J lost 4 bases, with 13 bases between them.

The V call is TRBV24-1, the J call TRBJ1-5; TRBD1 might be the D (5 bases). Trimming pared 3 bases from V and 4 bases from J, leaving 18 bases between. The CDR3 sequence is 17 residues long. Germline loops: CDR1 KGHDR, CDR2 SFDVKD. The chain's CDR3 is CATSDPRAGQGNQPQHF. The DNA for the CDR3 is TGTGCCACCAGTGATCCGAGAGCGGGGCAGGGAAATCAGCCCCAGCATTTT.

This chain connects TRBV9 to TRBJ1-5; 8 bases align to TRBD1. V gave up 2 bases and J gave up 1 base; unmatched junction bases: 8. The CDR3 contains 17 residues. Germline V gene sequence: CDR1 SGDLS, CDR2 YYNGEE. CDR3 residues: CASSVHPQGGSNQPQHF. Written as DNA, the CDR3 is TGTGCCAGCAGCGTCCATCCACAGGGGGGAAGCAATCAGCCCCAGCATTTT.

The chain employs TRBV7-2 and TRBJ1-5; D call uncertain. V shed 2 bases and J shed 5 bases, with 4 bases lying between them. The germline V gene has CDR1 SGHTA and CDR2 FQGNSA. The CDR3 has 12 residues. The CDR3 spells CASSLRDQPQHF. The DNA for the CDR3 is TGTGCCAGCAGCTTACGGGATCAGCCCCAGCATTTT.

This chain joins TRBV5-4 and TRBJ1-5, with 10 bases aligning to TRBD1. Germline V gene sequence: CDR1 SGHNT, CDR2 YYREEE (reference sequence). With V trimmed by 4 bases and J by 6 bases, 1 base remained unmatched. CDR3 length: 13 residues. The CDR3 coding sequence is TGTGCCAGCAGCCGGGACAGGGGTCAGCCCCAGCATTTT. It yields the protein CASSRDRGQPQHF.

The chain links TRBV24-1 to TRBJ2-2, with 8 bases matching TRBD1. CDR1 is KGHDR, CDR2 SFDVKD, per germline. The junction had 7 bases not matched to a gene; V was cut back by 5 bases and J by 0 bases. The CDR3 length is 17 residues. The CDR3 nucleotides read TGTGCCACCAGTGGGACAGGGCCATTCGCGAACACCGGGGAGCTGTTTTTT. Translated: CATSGTGPFANTGELFF.

The CDR3 region has the DNA TGCGCCACAACTAGCGGGGCTGCCCAAGAGACCCAGTACTTC. Translated: CATTSGAAQETQYF. The chain recombines TRBV5-1 with TRBJ2-5; 10 nucleotides match TRBD2. Trimming removed 9 bases from V and 1 base from J; junction bases left unmatched: 6. From germline, CDR1 is SGHRS and CDR2 YFSETQ. This CDR3 region has 14 residues.